One T cell receptor (beta chain) is described in this entry. Original data processing: Amplification of reference gene primers was used by the study to estimate nucleated cell counts. Some clones are missing from TCRdb's copy, which holds only in-frame ones; the method was immunoSEQ multiplex PCR. From that table come the V and J calls and clone size; the DNA was used to work out D and trimming. The sample includes some 180,000 clones, around 80% of them seen just once. Germline CDR1 and CDR2: MNHEY and SMNVEV (reference sequence). V lost 0 bases and J 7 bases, leaving 16 bases between the germline ends. The CDR3 consists of 15 residues. This sample was included in a study of blood T cell repertoires in COVID-19. Across the whole study: There were acute and convalescent COVID-19 samples, and they came from the United States, Italy and Spain. Nucleic acid was either cDNA or gDNA, and it came from T cells, B-cell-depleted T cells, or PBMCs.

The chain couples TRBV27 to TRBJ2-7; TRBD1 is a possible D gene (6 bases). Material for sequencing was peripheral blood. This TCR was sampled from a human donor in a cohort sampled during active COVID-19. The chain's CDR3 is CASSLSMSGESEQYF. The CDR3 DNA reads TGTGCCAGCAGTTTATCGATGTCAGGGGAGTCTGAGCAGTACTTC.